These 5 T cell receptor beta chains came from one sample sequenced in a study of T-cell memory formation after mild COVID-19 listed by TCRdb under 2021. Library construction relied on 5' RACE. For sequencing, an Illumina NovaSeq 6000 was employed. The raw public reads went through TCRdb reprocessing: fastp at Q25, MiXCR clone calling, in-frame beta chains kept. Records with the same CDR3 protein are collapsed into one entry carrying the most frequent genes and DNA. The table for this sample lists tens of thousands of distinct CDR3 sequences; about a sixth of them were counted only once. The top ten clonotypes cover 30% to 35% of the sample. Sequenced material: PBMCs or a T cell subset sorted from them (not recorded which). These receptors were taken from an adult woman who had mild COVID-19 (a few samples of this study predate the infection). The sample titles of this study are shuffled in the database, so cell type and time point are left out; the donor was told from shared clones.

There are a few counts of this clonotype. The V gene is TRBV13, the J gene TRBJ2-3; the D gene is possibly TRBD2 (6 bases). This CDR3 contains 16 residues. In germline, CDR1 is PRHDT, CDR2 FYEKMQ (reference sequence). V lost 4 bases, J lost 0 bases, and 14 bases lay in between. For the CDR3, the DNA is TGTGCCAGCAGCTCCCGGGACTCGGCTAGCACAGATACGCAGTATTTT. Its protein product is CASSSRDSASTDTQYF.

This clonotype came up a few times. This rearrangement joins TRBV7-6 to TRBJ2-3; 10 bases line up with TRBD2. The CDR3 covers 16 residues. V shed 8 bases and J 0 bases; nucleotides not matched to a gene: 8. Per the germline V gene, CDR1 is SGHVS and CDR2 is FNYEAQ. CDR3 bases: TGTGCCAGCTTCGGGGCTAGCGGGGGAAGCACAGATACGCAGTATTTT. The encoded protein is CASFGASGGSTDTQYF.

This clonotype appeared a few times. This chain uses TRBV7-2 with TRBJ2-1; D remains ambiguous. The CDR3 has 16 residues. Germline-derived CDR1 and CDR2 are SGHTA and FQGNSA. V was trimmed by 4 bases and J by 3 bases, leaving 16 bases between them. The DNA for the CDR3 is TGTGCCAGCAGCTCTAGGATAAGTGGTTACTACAATGAGCAGTTCTTC. Amino acid sequence: CASSSRISGYYNEQFF.

There are a few counts of this clonotype. The J gene is TRBJ2-2, the V gene TRBV7-4; TRBD2 aligns across 12 bases. Trimming cost V 7 bases and J 0 bases; bases outside gene matches: 12. Germline lookup yields CDR1 SGHVT and CDR2 SQSDAQ. The CDR3 has 19 amino acids. CDR3 sequence (DNA): TGTGCCAGCAACCCGACTAGCGGGAGAAATCCCACGAACACCGGGGAGCTGTTTTTT. Translation: CASNPTSGRNPTNTGELFF. The full variable domain, with the rest looked up from reference TRBV7-4 and TRBJ2-2, is GAGVSQSPRYKVAKRGRDVALRCDSISGHVTLYWYRQTLGQGSEVLTYSQSDAQRDKSGRPSGRFSAERPERSVSTLKIQRTEQGDSAVYLCASNPTSGRNPTNTGELFFGEGSRLTVL.

The V and J genes are TRBV7-8 and TRBJ2-1, with TRBD2 identical over 10 bases. J gave up 7 bases and V 6 bases, and 15 bases lay outside the gene matches. This CDR3 is 17 amino acids long. Looked up from germline, CDR1 is SGHVS and CDR2 is FQNEAQ. The CDR3 region is CASRDSSLAGAINEQFF. Here the CDR3 DNA reads TGTGCCAGCAGAGATTCATCTCTAGCGGGAGCGATTAATGAGCAGTTCTTC.